The 22 T cell receptor beta chains given below trace back to one sample, sequenced in a study of shared clonotypes between healthy human individuals. Generated by immunoSEQ multiplex PCR, the TCRdb table keeps only in-frame clones and is missing some. The sample has roughly 1.5 million clones, approximately 98% seen once. The specimen sequenced was naive CD4+ T cells sorted from blood. Subset meaning: CD45RA+ positively selected. These receptors all come from a man aged 25-45 years in good health.

The rearrangement joins TRBV18 to TRBJ1-4; the D gene is possibly TRBD1 (6 bases). Looked up from germline, CDR1 is KGHSH and CDR2 is LQKENI. V lost 3 bases to trimming and J lost 7 bases, with 9 bases between them. The CDR3 runs 13 residues. The CDR3 region has the DNA TGTGCCAGCTCACCCCAGGGGTCTGAAAAACTGTTTTTT. It codes for CASSPQGSEKLFF.

V gene TRBV18 combines with J gene TRBJ2-2, with D perhaps matching TRBD2 (5 bases). CDR3 length: 16 residues. The V end lost 5 bases, the J end lost 0 bases, and 13 bases lay between the germline ends. Germline CDR1 and CDR2: KGHSH and LQKENI. The CDR3 loop is CASSNLARANTGELFF. The CDR3, as DNA: TGTGCCAGCTCAAATCTAGCACGTGCGAACACCGGGGAGCTGTTTTTT.

This clone was seen only once. V and J are TRBV5-1 and TRBJ2-5; 8 bases are shared with TRBD1. Trimming removed 2 bases from V and 3 bases from J; junction bases left unmatched: 9. CDR1 SGHRS and CDR2 YFSETQ come from the germline V gene. The CDR3 runs to 16 residues. As DNA, the CDR3 is TGCGCCAGCAGCTTATACCCGACAGGGGTTGAAGAGACCCAGTACTTC. This translates into CASSLYPTGVEETQYF. Supplemented by reference TRBV5-1 and TRBJ2-5, the full variable domain reads KAGVTQTPRYLIKTRGQQVTLSCSPISGHRSVSWYQQTPGQGLQFLFEYFSETQRNKGNFPGRFSGRQFSNSRSEMNVSTLELGDSALYLCASSLYPTGVEETQYFGPGTRLLVL.

This chain connects TRBV19 to TRBJ2-1; 7 bases are shared with TRBD2. CDR1 is LNHDA and CDR2 is SQIVND in the germline V gene (reference sequence). The CDR3 extends over 15 amino acids. The J segment lost 8 bases and the V segment lost 3 bases, leaving 10 bases of the junction unmatched. The CDR3 loop is CASSIYAGVTYEQFF. In DNA, the CDR3 is TGTGCCAGTAGTATCTACGCGGGAGTAACATATGAGCAGTTCTTC.

The chain is built from TRBV11-3 and TRBJ2-1, with D possibly matching TRBD2 (6 bases). CDR1 is SGHNT, CDR2 YENEEA, per germline. V was pared by 0 bases and J by 4 bases, with 10 bases between. This CDR3 has 15 amino acids. This chain's CDR3 is CASSLDLAGYNEQFF. The CDR3, as DNA: TGTGCCAGCAGCTTAGATCTTGCGGGGTACAATGAGCAGTTCTTC.

The chain combines TRBV5-5 with TRBJ1-5; unclear D gene. Germline V gene data show CDR1 as SGHKS and CDR2 as YYEKEE (reference sequence). The germline V and J ends were trimmed by 2 bases and 4 bases, with 16 bases remaining between them. The CDR3 contains 16 residues. In DNA, the CDR3 is TGTGCCAGCAGCTTTGCTACCACGACGCGGAATCAGCCCCAGCATTTT. Its protein is CASSFATTTRNQPQHF.

The V call is TRBV5-4, the J call TRBJ2-2; 8 positions match TRBD1. The V gene's germline CDR1 is SGHNT and CDR2 YYREEE (reference sequence). Germline trimming cut 1 base from V and 6 bases from J; bases unmatched to any gene: 5. The CDR3 runs to 15 residues. The CDR3 here is CASSLSRTGSGELFF. CDR3 nucleotides: TGTGCCAGCAGCTTGTCGAGGACAGGGTCCGGGGAGCTGTTTTTT.

The rearrangement links TRBV6-1 to TRBJ2-7; D not resolved. V was cut by 4 bases and J by 3 bases, with 10 bases left in between. Germline V lookup: CDR1 MNHNS, CDR2 SASEGT. The CDR3 has 13 residues. The CDR3 nucleotides read TGTGCCAGCAGTGCACAGCAGATCTACGAGCAGTACTTC. It translates to CASSAQQIYEQYF.

The chain carries TRBV7-3 and TRBJ2-2; 8 bases align to TRBD2. Germline loops: CDR1 SGHTA, CDR2 FQGTGA. Unmatched junction bases numbered 4, after V lost 5 bases and J lost 5 bases. The CDR3 sequence is 14 residues long. Written as DNA, the CDR3 is TGTGCCAGCAGCCCGACTAGCGTGACCGGGGAGCTGTTTTTT. It encodes CASSPTSVTGELFF.

The chain has TRBV5-1 and TRBJ2-7; 14 nucleotides line up with TRBD2. The CDR3 has 18 amino acids. Germline-derived CDR1 and CDR2 are SGHRS and YFSETQ. Trimming at V came to 4 bases and at J to 4 bases, leaving 13 bases not matched to a gene. The CDR3 spells CASSQGLAGAPLPYEQYF. CDR3 DNA: TGCGCCAGCAGCCAGGGACTAGCGGGAGCGCCCCTCCCTTACGAGCAGTACTTC.

This clone was picked up one time. This chain uses TRBV5-1 with TRBJ1-1, with 7 bases matching TRBD1. This CDR3 spans 15 amino acids. The junction had 8 bases not matched to a gene; V was cut back by 5 bases and J by 1 base. Germline values: CDR1 SGHRS, CDR2 YFSETQ. DNA for the CDR3: TGCGCCAGCAGTTTCGAGGGGGCTACGAACACTGAAGCTTTCTTT. Its translation is CASSFEGATNTEAFF.

The chain is built from TRBV28 and TRBJ2-7; weak D call: TRBD2 (6 bases). CDR3 length equals 14 residues. The germline V gene encodes CDR1 MDHEN and CDR2 SYDVKM. V shed 6 bases and J shed 3 bases, with 15 bases lying between them. The CDR3: CASRVPSDLYEQYF. CDR3 coding DNA: TGTGCCAGCAGAGTGCCTAGCGATCTCTACGAGCAGTACTTC.

The chain carries TRBV10-3 and TRBJ2-7; D is perhaps TRBD2 (5 bases). CDR1 is ENHRY, CDR2 SYGVKD, per germline. V was trimmed by 5 bases and J by 2 bases, leaving 25 bases between them. CDR3 length: 18 amino acids. CDR3 in DNA: TGTGCCATCAGTAAAACATTTCGACCCTTGGCGGGTGCCTACGAGCAGTACTTC. Its translation is CAISKTFRPLAGAYEQYF.

The chain joins TRBV27 to TRBJ1-2; D is uncertain. Germline CDR1 is MNHEY and CDR2 is SMNVEV (reference sequence). The germline V and J ends were trimmed by 8 bases and 4 bases, with 17 bases remaining between them. The CDR3 loop spans 14 amino acids. The CDR3 protein is CASSPALLGYGYTF. In DNA form, the CDR3 reads TGTGCCAGCTCACCGGCCTTGCTGGGCTATGGCTACACCTTC.

This rearrangement joins TRBV29-1 to TRBJ1-1; D is unclear. The V end lost 3 bases, the J end lost 0 bases, and 17 bases lay between the germline ends. In germline, CDR1 is SQVTM, CDR2 ANQGSEA. The CDR3 runs 16 residues. The CDR3 is CSVDWTGGVLNTEAFF. The DNA for the CDR3 is TGCAGCGTTGATTGGACTGGTGGGGTTTTGAACACTGAAGCTTTCTTT.

This chain uses TRBV4-2 with TRBJ2-1; possibly TRBD2 for D (5 bases). The CDR3 runs to 17 residues. Trimming removed 0 bases at V and 2 bases at J, with 14 bases between. Germline V gene sequence: CDR1 LGHNA, CDR2 YNFKEQ. This CDR3 is CASSQDNRRGPYNEQFF. The CDR3 DNA reads as TGTGCCAGCAGCCAAGATAATAGGCGAGGGCCCTACAATGAGCAGTTCTTC.

A word on this clone: Distinct nucleotide sequences in the sample also encode this CDR3. The chain carries TRBV7-9 and TRBJ2-7; D is undetermined. CDR3 length equals 14 residues. V gave up 4 bases and J gave up 0 bases, with 10 bases separating them. Germline V gene lookup returns CDR1 SEHNR and CDR2 FQNEAQ (reference sequence). The CDR3 here is CASSSRTDSYEQYF. Written as DNA, the CDR3 is TGTGCCAGCAGCTCAAGGACGGACTCCTACGAGCAGTACTTC. Full variable domain (rest looked up from reference TRBV7-9 and TRBJ2-7): DTGVSQNPRHKITKRGQNVTFRCDPISEHNRLYWYRQTLGQGPEFLTYFQNEAQLEKSRLLSDRFSAERPKGSFSTLEIQRTEQGDSAMYLCASSSRTDSYEQYFGPGTRLTVT.

The chain's CDR3 is CASSLSGRSYNEQFF. CDR3 nucleotides: TGTGCCAGCAGCCTAAGCGGGAGGAGTTACAATGAGCAGTTCTTC. V and J are TRBV5-4 and TRBJ2-1; 9 positions match TRBD2. V lost 4 bases, J lost 4 bases, and 6 bases stayed unmatched. CDR3 length: 15 amino acids. Per germline, CDR1 SGHNT and CDR2 YYREEE (reference sequence).

The chain is built from TRBV19 and TRBJ2-2; tentative D call: TRBD1 (5 bases). From germline, CDR1 is LNHDA and CDR2 SQIVND (reference sequence). The CDR3 runs 16 residues. V was cut by 5 bases and J by 0 bases, with 13 bases left in between. CDR3 DNA: TGTGCCAGTAGTCCCCCGACAGCCGCGAACACCGGGGAGCTGTTTTTT. Its translation is CASSPPTAANTGELFF.

V and J are TRBV27 and TRBJ2-7; 8 nucleotides align to TRBD2. V shed 0 bases, J shed 5 bases, and the junction held 9 bases outside the gene matches. The CDR3 has 16 residues. The germline gives CDR1 MNHEY, CDR2 SMNVEV (reference sequence). The CDR3 DNA reads as TGTGCCAGCAGTTTATCGCGGGGGGCAGGAAGCCACGAGCAGTACTTC. This codes for CASSLSRGAGSHEQYF.

The V gene is TRBV18, the J gene TRBJ1-4, with 9 bases aligning to TRBD1. J gave up 3 bases and V 8 bases, and 10 bases lay outside the gene matches. The CDR3 spans 16 residues. Per germline, CDR1 KGHSH and CDR2 LQKENI. CDR3 bases: TGTGCCAGCGCAACAGGGGGCGCCCAGGCTAATGAAAAACTGTTTTTT. Translated: CASATGGAQANEKLFF.

The chain employs TRBV19 and TRBJ1-5, with TRBD1 as a possible D gene (5 bases). CDR3 size: 13 residues. The V and J ends lost 10 bases and 4 bases respectively, with 14 bases between them. Germline CDR1 reads LNHDA; CDR2 reads SQIVND (reference sequence). CDR3: CATSTATNQPQHF. In DNA, the CDR3 is TGTGCCACCTCGACAGCGACAAATCAGCCCCAGCATTTT.